This T cell receptor beta chain was captured by sequencing in a study of tumor-infiltrating lymphocytes in primary liver carcinoma. On the study more broadly: By surgical resection, the patients were treated for their primary liver carcinoma. The tumors ranged from about 4 to 10 cm across and fell within stage T1-T3 N0M0.

Production of TCR beta cDNA used around 500 ng total RNA together with a constant-region primer. Three nested multiplex PCR rounds of slightly modified ARM-PCR generated TCR beta libraries. Both of the initial two PCR rounds ran for roughly 11 cycles and employed TRBV1-TRBV30 forward primers alongside a C-beta reverse primer. Using its own MiXCR run on the multiplex PCR reads, TCRdb lists one record per CDR3 protein. The sample has about 200,000 distinct CDR3 sequences, less than 65% seen once. Findings and limits, study-wide: Unsorted bulk processing meant the study did not compare CD4+ and CD8+ repertoires. With p = 0.039, the top-250-clone fraction in tumors significantly exceeded that in blood.

Points on this clonotype: Its target is not known. This may stem from a read error, because a much larger clone lies one nucleotide away.

Per germline, CDR1 SEHNR and CDR2 FQNEAQ (reference sequence). The CDR3 sequence is 12 residues long. The blood RNA (from unsorted whole blood) was obtained, and germline DNA was also extracted. Sequencing was done on a sample of peripheral blood. This chain connects TRBV7-9 to TRBJ2-1; no clear D. This clonotype originated in a woman aged 55-75 years with primary liver carcinoma and hepatitis B virus infection. In nucleotides, the CDR3 is TGTGCCAACAGCTCCCCCGGCCCTGAGCAGTTCTTC. It encodes CANSSPGPEQFF.